These 27 T cell receptor beta chains were all obtained from the same sample, sequenced in a study of tumor-infiltrating lymphocytes in oesophageal squamous cell carcinoma. One entry per CDR3 protein results from TCRdb running MiXCR on the PCR reads. The repertoire holds around 19,000 distinct CDR3 sequences, about 42% seen once, with roughly 20% in the top ten. The material sequenced was normal esophageal tissue next to the tumor. The receptors here all came from a female donor with esophageal squamous cell carcinoma.

The chain links TRBV7-8 to TRBJ1-1; 7 bases match TRBD1. CDR3 length: 15 amino acids. The V segment lost 5 bases and the J segment 5 bases; nucleotides outside the gene matches: 11. Germline loops: CDR1 SGHVS, CDR2 FQNEAQ. CDR3 sequence (DNA): TGTGCCAGCAGCCATAGGGGACAGAGGGATACTGAAGCTTTCTTT. This translates into CASSHRGQRDTEAFF.

The sample holds many counts of this clonotype. CDR3 loop: CASSPFPGHNEQFF. CDR3 DNA sequence: TGTGCCAGCTCACCATTTCCTGGACACAATGAGCAGTTCTTC. The chain recombines TRBV18 with TRBJ2-1; D not certain. Germline CDR1 KGHSH, CDR2 LQKENI. V lost 2 bases and J 5 bases, leaving 10 bases between the germline ends. This CDR3 is 14 amino acids long.

Comments on this clonotype: The CDR3 end shows no conserved phenylalanine or tryptophan, and so a read error is likely. Because the CDR3's place on the DNA is in doubt, the DNA is left out and the CDR3 is given as listed by TCRdb. The chain has TRBV4-2 and TRBJ2-7. Looked up from germline, CDR1 is LGHNA and CDR2 is YNFKEQ. Ends included, the CDR3 has 14 residues. Here the CDR3 reads CASSQGNYGYTFGS.

In its sample, this clonotype ranks as medium-sized (0.01 to 0.1%). V is TRBV7-9 and J is TRBJ1-3; no firm D call. Germline V gene data show CDR1 as SEHNR and CDR2 as FQNEAQ (reference sequence). This CDR3 has 14 amino acids. Trimming took 3 bases from V and 2 from J, leaving 8 bases between them. CDR3 amino acids: CASSFLGAGNTIYF. CDR3 nucleotides: TGTGCCAGCAGCTTTCTTGGGGCTGGAAACACCATATATTTT.

This clonotype was seen only a few times. The V and J genes are TRBV19 and TRBJ2-2, with 7 bases fitting TRBD2. There are 16 residues in the CDR3. V lost 4 bases to trimming and J lost 4 bases; unmatched junction nucleotides: 9. CDR1 is LNHDA, CDR2 SQIVND, per germline (reference sequence). The DNA of the CDR3 is TGTGCCAGTAGTACACAAGGAAGCGGGATCACCGGGGAGCTGTTTTTT. Translation: CASSTQGSGITGELFF. Using reference TRBV19 and TRBJ2-2 for the parts outside the CDR3, the full variable domain is DGGITQSPKYLFRKEGQNVTLSCEQNLNHDAMYWYRQDPGQGLRLIYYSQIVNDFQKGDIAEGYSVSREKKESFPLTVTSAQKNPTAFYLCASSTQGSGITGELFFGEGSRLTVL.

The CDR3, as DNA: TGTGCCAGCAGCTTAGCGTCTAGCGGGAAACTCTACGAGCAGTACTTC. Translating it yields CASSLASSGKLYEQYF. The chain employs TRBV7-4 and TRBJ2-7; 9 bases map to TRBD2. The V and J ends lost 0 bases and 3 bases, in that order; junction bases with no gene match: 6. Germline V gives CDR1 SGHVT, CDR2 SQSDAQ. The CDR3 sequence is 16 residues long.

This clonotype was recorded at least ten times. The V and J genes are TRBV5-6 and TRBJ1-1; weak D call: TRBD1 (6 bases). CDR1 and CDR2 from the germline V gene are SGHDT and YYEEEE. The germline V and J ends were trimmed by 5 bases and 1 base, with 15 bases remaining between them. This CDR3 spans 15 amino acids. CDR3 sequence: CASRDTGFGNTEAFF. The CDR3 bases are TGTGCCAGCAGAGATACAGGGTTTGGGAACACTGAAGCTTTCTTT.

The J gene is TRBJ2-3, the V gene TRBV6-1, with 14 bases lining up with TRBD2. V dropped 1 base and J dropped 3; count of bases not matched to a gene: 12. This CDR3 spans 20 amino acids. The germline V gene encodes CDR1 MNHNS and CDR2 SASEGT. CDR3 in DNA: TGTGCCAGCAGTGAAGGGAAACCCGGGACTAGCGGGAGTACTACAGATACGCAGTATTTT. Translated, it gives CASSEGKPGTSGSTTDTQYF.

V gene TRBV6-1 combines with J gene TRBJ2-1; TRBD2 matches at 7 bases. The J call may be in error: the DNA end matches TRBJ2-7 better. The CDR3 extends over 18 amino acids. Per germline, CDR1 MNHNS and CDR2 SASEGT. CDR3: CASSDAGVSYPLWKEQYF. The DNA of the CDR3 is TGTGCCAGCAGTGATGCGGGAGTCTCTTATCCCCTGTGGAAAGAGCAGTACTTC.

This clonotype has ten or more counts. V is TRBV7-4 and J is TRBJ1-4; D remains unclear. The germline V gene encodes CDR1 SGHVT and CDR2 SQSDAQ. The V gene lost 5 bases and the J gene lost 5 bases, with 18 bases spanning the gap. The CDR3 covers 16 residues. DNA of the CDR3: TGTGCCAGCAGCGTCCCCCTGGTTCAGAAGAATGAAAAACTGTTTTTT. The encoded protein is CASSVPLVQKNEKLFF.

The chain recombines TRBV11-2 with TRBJ2-7, with D possibly TRBD1 on 6 matching bases. The end of the DNA is better explained by TRBJ1-2, so the J call may be wrong. The germline V gene encodes CDR1 SGHAT and CDR2 FQNNGV. The length of the CDR3 is 14 residues. Written as DNA, the CDR3 is TGTGCCAGCAGCTTCGGGGGCTTTGGCTATGGCTACACCTTC. Translated, it gives CASSFGGFGYGYTF.

Ten or more counts support this clonotype. The chain joins TRBV2 to TRBJ1-5; the match to TRBD1 covers 11 bases. Germline CDR1 SNHLY, CDR2 FYNNEI. The CDR3 loop spans 15 amino acids. J was trimmed by 6 bases and V by 1 base; bases with no gene match: 2. CDR3 DNA sequence: TGTGCCAGCAGTGAAGGGGGGACAGGGGGTCAGCCCCAGCATTTT. This encodes CASSEGGTGGQPQHF. The whole variable domain, filled in from reference TRBV2 and TRBJ1-5, reads EPEVTQTPSHQVTQMGQEVILRCVPISNHLYFYWYRQILGQKVEFLVSFYNNEISEKSEIFDDQFSVERPDGSNFTLKIRSTKLEDSAMYFCASSEGGTGGQPQHFGDGTRLSIL.

The sample holds one count of this clonotype. The chain uses TRBV7-2 and TRBJ2-1; 10 nucleotides agree with TRBD2. The DNA end is more similar to TRBJ2-5, so the J call may be wrong. Germline CDR1 SGHTA, CDR2 FQGNSA. This CDR3 region has 15 residues. The CDR3 DNA reads TGTGCCAGCAGCACTACTAGCGGGGCGCTTGAGACCCAGTACTTC. Translation: CASSTTSGALETQYF.

The chain carries TRBV7-2 and TRBJ1-5; possibly TRBD1 for D (5 bases). The CDR3 contains 14 residues. V lost 5 bases and J 4 bases, leaving 12 bases between the germline ends. The germline V gene encodes CDR1 SGHTA and CDR2 FQGNSA. In DNA, the CDR3 is TGTGCCAGCAGCCGAACAGGCGTTAATCAGCCCCAGCATTTT. This translates into CASSRTGVNQPQHF.

This clonotype was detected many times. This chain joins TRBV11-3 and TRBJ1-2, with no clear D. CDR3 length: 14 amino acids. Germline V CDR1 and CDR2: SGHNT, YENEEA. Trimming took 1 base from V and 8 from J, leaving 14 bases between them. CDR3 bases: TGTGCCAGCAGCTTAGGGGCAGCATTTAGCGGCTACACCTTC. Its translation is CASSLGAAFSGYTF.

This clonotype was counted once. The chain carries TRBV7-3 and TRBJ2-5; no reliable D call. Judging by the DNA end, TRBJ2-1 fits better; the J call may be wrong. Per germline, CDR1 SGHTA and CDR2 FQGTGA. The CDR3 covers 15 residues. The CDR3: CASSLVSNYYNEQFF. DNA of the CDR3: TGTGCCAGCAGCTTAGTCAGCAACTACTACAATGAGCAGTTCTTC.

The chain joins TRBV28 to TRBJ2-1, with 11 bases that match TRBD2. The J call may be wrong; the DNA end is better matched by TRBJ2-7. There are 17 residues in the CDR3. CDR1 and CDR2 from the germline V gene are MDHEN and SYDVKM. The CDR3 loop reads CASTPGTIAGGYNEQYF. In DNA form, the CDR3 reads TGTGCCAGCACCCCGGGGACAATAGCGGGAGGGTACAATGAGCAGTACTTC.

In its sample, this clonotype is medium-sized (0.01 to 0.1%). The genes are TRBV11-3 and TRBJ2-1; 10 positions agree with TRBD2. CDR3 length: 17 residues. Losses at the gene ends were 5 bases for V and 1 base for J; bases not matched to a gene: 8. Germline V gene data show CDR1 as SGHNT and CDR2 as YENEEA. The CDR3 nucleotides are TGTGCCAGCAGCGAAGGATCGGGACTAGCGTCCTACAATGAGCAGTTCTTC. Its protein is CASSEGSGLASYNEQFF.

This clonotype has only a few counts. The chain joins TRBV19 to TRBJ2-1; 7 bases are a match to TRBD1. This CDR3 comprises 14 residues. In germline, CDR1 is LNHDA, CDR2 SQIVND (reference sequence). After removal of 6 bases from V and 5 bases from J, the junction contained 7 bases not matched to a gene. The CDR3 sequence: CASSRKGADNEQFF. The CDR3 DNA is TGTGCCAGTAGCAGAAAGGGGGCAGACAATGAGCAGTTCTTC.

V usage is TRBV25-1 and J usage is TRBJ2-3; D is perhaps TRBD1 (6 bases). The CDR3 has 16 residues. In germline, CDR1 is MGHDK, CDR2 SYGVNS. Trimming left V 5 bases short and J 2 bases short, with 17 bases between. CDR3 residues: CASSKGVTGTTDTQYF. CDR3 in DNA: TGTGCCAGCAGTAAGGGAGTAACAGGGACCACAGATACGCAGTATTTT.

Turning to this clonotype: It is likely a read error, because the conserved phenylalanine at the end of the CDR3 is missing. The limits of the CDR3 on the DNA are not certain, so only TCRdb's listed CDR3 is given. The chain uses TRBV11-2 and TRBJ2-1; the table's D call of TRBD1 was not tested on the DNA. The CDR3 spans 17 residues, counting both ends. Germline V gene data show CDR1 as SGHAT and CDR2 as FQNNGV. This CDR3 is CASSAKTTGGYGYTFGS.

Note on this clonotype: Without the conserved terminal phenylalanine or tryptophan, this CDR3 likely stems from a read error. No DNA is shown, since the ends of the CDR3 on it are uncertain; the CDR3 is the one TCRdb lists. V and J are TRBV5-3 and TRBJ2-7; TRBD1 is taken as the D call from the table, unchecked against the DNA. TRBV5-3 is assigned to the ORF class and has an uncertain function. 24 amino acids form the CDR3, both terminal residues included. The CDR3 here is CARSLALHARKKRLTSEDGYTFGS.

J is TRBJ2-3 and V is TRBV28; 9 nucleotides align to TRBD1. The CDR3 runs to 16 residues. From germline, CDR1 is MDHEN and CDR2 SYDVKM. The ends lost 6 bases at V and 4 bases at J; junction bases unmatched: 11. CDR3 nucleotide sequence: TGTGCCAGCAGGGATCGTTACAGGGGGCTAGCAGATACGCAGTATTTT. This codes for CASRDRYRGLADTQYF.

The V and J genes are TRBV28 and TRBJ2-3, with 11 nucleotides matching TRBD2. The length of the CDR3 is 15 residues. V shed 7 bases, J shed 0 bases, and the junction held 3 bases outside the gene matches. Looked up from germline, CDR1 is MDHEN and CDR2 is SYDVKM. The DNA of the CDR3 is TGTGCCAGCACCACTAGCGGGGGAAGCACAGATACGCAGTATTTT. This codes for CASTTSGGSTDTQYF.

This clonotype has a handful of counts. The rearrangement links TRBV6-1 to TRBJ2-3, with D perhaps matching TRBD1 or TRBD2 (5 bases each). Germline V gives CDR1 MNHNS, CDR2 SASEGT. Between the trimmed V and J ends, which lost 6 bases and 2 bases, there was a span of 9 bases. The CDR3 contains 13 residues. Here the CDR3 reads CASRRDPTDTQYF. The CDR3 DNA is TGTGCCAGCAGGAGGGACCCCACAGATACGCAGTATTTT.

This clonotype is medium-sized (0.01 to 0.1%) by share. The chain joins TRBV7-4 to TRBJ1-4; TRBD1 aligns across 9 bases. Trimming at V came to 5 bases and at J to 1 base, leaving 14 bases not matched to a gene. This CDR3 comprises 19 residues. The V gene's germline CDR1 is SGHVT and CDR2 SQSDAQ. As DNA, the CDR3 is TGTGCCAGCAGCATAAATGCCGGGACAGGGTTTGGAACTAATGAAAAACTGTTTTTT. Its translation is CASSINAGTGFGTNEKLFF.

This chain connects TRBV7-6 to TRBJ2-1, with D tentatively TRBD2 (5 bases). The J call may not be correct, given that the DNA end is closer to TRBJ2-5. This CDR3 spans 14 amino acids. Germline V CDR1 and CDR2: SGHVS, FNYEAQ. This CDR3 reads CASSLDRGSETQYF. In DNA, the CDR3 is TGTGCCAGCAGCTTAGATCGGGGATCGGAGACCCAGTACTTC.